Following are 7 T cell receptor beta chains from one sample sequenced in a study of T cells in Graves' hyperthyroidism and ophthalmopathy. Amplified TCR beta CDR3 regions derived from RNA transcripts. Carried out on the TCR CDR3, a first-round RT-PCR used the HTBI primer set. TCRdb processed the multiplex PCR reads anew with MiXCR; each CDR3 protein has one entry. The sample lists nearly 600,000 distinct CDR3 sequences, 11% to 15% occurring once. The specimen was blood. The receptor source for this set is a woman aged 25-40 years with Graves' hyperthyroidism that later progressed to Graves' ophthalmopathy.

This clonotype was seen more than once but under ten times. A read error may explain this, as a much larger clone is one base away. The final CDR3 position lacks the conserved phenylalanine or tryptophan, pointing to a likely read error. The chain uses TRBV12-3 or TRBV12-4 and TRBJ1-2; no firm D call. The germline V and J ends were trimmed by 0 bases and 7 bases, with 6 bases remaining between them. CDR3 length equals 12 residues. CDR3 sequence: CASSLALIGYTV. DNA for the CDR3: TGTGCCAGCAGTTTAGCGCTAATTGGCTACACCGTC.

This clonotype was detected once. A read error is possible here, since a much larger clone lies one base away. This rearrangement joins TRBV7-9 to TRBJ2-5; D not resolved. The CDR3 is made up of 13 amino acids. Germline V lookup: CDR1 SEHNR, CDR2 FQNEAQ (reference sequence). The CDR3 loop reads CAGSLSKEETQYF. CDR3 coding DNA: TGTGCCGGCAGCTTATCTAAAGAAGAGACCCAGTACTTC.

The sample holds many counts of this clonotype. The chain couples TRBV12-3 or TRBV12-4 to TRBJ2-1; D unresolved. Trimming shortened V by 5 bases and J by 6 bases, and 14 bases separated the two germline ends. This CDR3 region has 14 residues. CDR3 sequence (DNA): TGTGCCAGCAGTCAGGCGAAATCTTTCAATGAGCAGTTCTTC. Protein product: CASSQAKSFNEQFF.

This clonotype was counted ten times or more. The CDR3 DNA sequence: TGTGCCAGCAGCCCCACCTATTCTGACGGAGTCTGGACTGAAGCTTTCTTT. This sequence encodes CASSPTYSDGVWTEAFF. This chain joins TRBV7-9 and TRBJ1-1; D gene uncertain. CDR1 and CDR2 (germline): SEHNR, FQNEAQ (reference sequence). The CDR3 sequence is 17 residues long. V dropped 5 bases and J dropped 5 bases, with 24 bases sitting between them.

Of note for this clonotype: A much larger clone lies one base from this, so it may be a read error. The chain uses TRBV19 and TRBJ2-4, with 12 positions matching TRBD2. There are 17 residues in the CDR3. In germline, CDR1 is LNHDA, CDR2 SQIVND (reference sequence). The CDR3 DNA reads as TGTTCCAGTAGTATACCGGGACTAGCGGGAGCCAAAAACATTCAGTACTTC. This translates into CSSSIPGLAGAKNIQYF.

This clonotype has at least ten counts. The rearrangement links TRBV14 to TRBJ1-1, with D hard to call. The CDR3 consists of 14 residues. Between the trimmed V and J ends, which lost 1 base and 5 bases, there was a span of 11 bases. CDR1 is SGHDN, CDR2 FVKESK, per germline. The CDR3 sequence is CASSQGMGRTEAFF. CDR3 nucleotides: TGTGCCAGCAGCCAAGGCATGGGGAGGACTGAAGCTTTCTTT.

In this sample, this clonotype turned up many times. The gene calls are TRBV19 and TRBJ2-5; tentative D call: TRBD2 (6 bases). Between the trimmed V and J ends, which lost 5 bases and 2 bases, there was a span of 18 bases. The germline gives CDR1 LNHDA, CDR2 SQIVND (reference sequence). The CDR3 contains 16 residues. CDR3 in DNA: TGTGCCAGTAGTGAGGTTGCGGCTAGCGCGCAAGAGACCCAGTACTTC. This gives the protein CASSEVAASAQETQYF.